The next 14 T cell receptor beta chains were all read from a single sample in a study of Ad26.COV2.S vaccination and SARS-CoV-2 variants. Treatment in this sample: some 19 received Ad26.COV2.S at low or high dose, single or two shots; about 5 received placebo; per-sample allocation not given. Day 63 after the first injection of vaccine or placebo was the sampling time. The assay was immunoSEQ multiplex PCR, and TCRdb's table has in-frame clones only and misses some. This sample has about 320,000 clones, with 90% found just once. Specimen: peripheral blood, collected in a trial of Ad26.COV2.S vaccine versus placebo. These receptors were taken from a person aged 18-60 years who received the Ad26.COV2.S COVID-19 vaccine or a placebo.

The CDR3 sequence is CASTYSGVTGELFF. The DNA for the CDR3 is TGTGCCAGCACCTATTCTGGGGTCACCGGGGAGCTGTTTTTT. This chain connects TRBV7-2 to TRBJ2-2; D uncertain. The length of the CDR3 is 14 residues. Germline loops: CDR1 SGHTA, CDR2 FQGNSA. Trimming pared 7 bases from V and 4 bases from J, leaving 13 bases between. The variable domain in full, with the rest retrieved from reference TRBV7-2 and TRBJ2-2, is GAGVSQSPSNKVTEKGKDVELRCDPISGHTALYWYRQSLGQGLEFLIYFQGNSAPDKSGLPSDRFSAERTGGSVSTLTIQRTQQEDSAVYLCASTYSGVTGELFFGEGSRLTVL.

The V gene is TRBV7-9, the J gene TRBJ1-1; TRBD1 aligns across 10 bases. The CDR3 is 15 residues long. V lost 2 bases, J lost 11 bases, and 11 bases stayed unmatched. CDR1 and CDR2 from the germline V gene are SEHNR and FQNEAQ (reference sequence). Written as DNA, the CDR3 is TGTGCCAGCAGCTTAACCCAGACAGGGGGCGCGGTGGCTTTCTTT. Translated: CASSLTQTGGAVAFF.

CDR3 in amino acids: CASSQGGNTGELFF. CDR3 nucleotides: TGTGCCAGCAGCCAAGGGGGTAACACCGGGGAGCTGTTTTTT. The chain has TRBV16 and TRBJ2-2, with D tentatively TRBD1 or TRBD2 (5 bases each). The CDR3 spans 14 residues. CDR1 and CDR2 from the germline V gene are KGHSY and FQNENV. The V gene lost 2 bases and the J gene lost 2 bases, with 6 bases spanning the gap.

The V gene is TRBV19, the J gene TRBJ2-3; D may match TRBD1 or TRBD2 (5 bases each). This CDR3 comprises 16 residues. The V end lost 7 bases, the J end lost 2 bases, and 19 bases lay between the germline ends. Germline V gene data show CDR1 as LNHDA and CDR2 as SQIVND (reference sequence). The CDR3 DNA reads TGTGCCAGTAATTCCTACGGGACCAAGCCCACAGATACGCAGTATTTT. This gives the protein CASNSYGTKPTDTQYF.

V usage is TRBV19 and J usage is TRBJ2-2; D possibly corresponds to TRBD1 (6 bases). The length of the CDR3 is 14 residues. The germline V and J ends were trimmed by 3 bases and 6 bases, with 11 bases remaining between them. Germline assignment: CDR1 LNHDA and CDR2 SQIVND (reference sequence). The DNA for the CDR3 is TGTGCCAGTAGTATCACAGGGAATGCCGGGGAGCTGTTTTTT. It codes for CASSITGNAGELFF.

The CDR3 bases are TGTGCCAGCAGGGGGACAGGGCTTAACTATGGCTACACCTTC. This gives the protein CASRGTGLNYGYTF. The chain recombines TRBV2 with TRBJ1-2, with 9 bases aligning to TRBD1. The CDR3 consists of 14 residues. V trimming: 6 bases; J trimming: 1 base; junction bases outside the gene matches: 3. Germline values: CDR1 SNHLY, CDR2 FYNNEI.

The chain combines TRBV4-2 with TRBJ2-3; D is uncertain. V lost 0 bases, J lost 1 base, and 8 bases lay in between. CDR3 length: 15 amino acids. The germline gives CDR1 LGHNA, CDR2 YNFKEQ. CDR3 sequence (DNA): TGTGCCAGCAGCCAAGATGGACGGGGCACAGATACGCAGTATTTT. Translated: CASSQDGRGTDTQYF.

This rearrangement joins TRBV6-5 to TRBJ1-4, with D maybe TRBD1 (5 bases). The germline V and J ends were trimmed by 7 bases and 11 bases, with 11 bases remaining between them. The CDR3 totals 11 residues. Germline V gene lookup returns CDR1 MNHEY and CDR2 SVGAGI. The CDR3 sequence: CASTGKGKLFF. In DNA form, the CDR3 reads TGTGCCAGCACGGGGAAGGGGAAACTGTTTTTT.

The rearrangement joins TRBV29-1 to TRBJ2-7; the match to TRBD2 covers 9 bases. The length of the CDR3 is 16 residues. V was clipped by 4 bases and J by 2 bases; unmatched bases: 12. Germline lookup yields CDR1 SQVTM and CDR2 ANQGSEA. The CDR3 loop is CSVVSPLAGDPYEQYF. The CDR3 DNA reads TGCAGCGTTGTATCCCCGTTAGCGGGGGACCCCTACGAGCAGTACTTC.

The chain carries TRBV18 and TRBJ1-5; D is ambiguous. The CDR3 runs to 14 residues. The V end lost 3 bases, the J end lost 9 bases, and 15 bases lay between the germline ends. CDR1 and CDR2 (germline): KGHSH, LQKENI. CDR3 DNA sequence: TGTGCCAGCTCACCCGTGGAGGGCTTTAGGCCCCAGCATTTT. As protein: CASSPVEGFRPQHF.

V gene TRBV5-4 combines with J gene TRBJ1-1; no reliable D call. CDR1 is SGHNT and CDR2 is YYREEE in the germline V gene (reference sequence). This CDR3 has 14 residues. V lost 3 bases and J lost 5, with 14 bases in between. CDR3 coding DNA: TGTGCCAGCAGCTCCAGAGAGGGTAGGACTGAAGCTTTCTTT. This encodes CASSSREGRTEAFF. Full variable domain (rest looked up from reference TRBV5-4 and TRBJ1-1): ETGVTQSPTHLIKTRGQQVTLRCSSQSGHNTVSWYQQALGQGPQFIFQYYREEENGRGNFPPRFSGLQFPNYSSELNVNALELDDSALYLCASSSREGRTEAFFGQGTRLTVV.

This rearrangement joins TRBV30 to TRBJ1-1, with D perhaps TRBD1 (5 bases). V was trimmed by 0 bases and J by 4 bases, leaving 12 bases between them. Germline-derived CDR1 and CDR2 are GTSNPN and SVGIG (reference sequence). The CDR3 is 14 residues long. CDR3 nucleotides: TGTGCCTGGAGTGTTCTTGGGGGAACCACTGAAGCTTTCTTT. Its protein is CAWSVLGGTTEAFF.

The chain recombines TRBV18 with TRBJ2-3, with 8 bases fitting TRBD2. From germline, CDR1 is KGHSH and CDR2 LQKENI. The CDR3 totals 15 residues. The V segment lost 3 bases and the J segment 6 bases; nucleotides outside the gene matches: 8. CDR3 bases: TGTGCCAGCTCACCCACGGGAGGGGCGAGGGATACGCAGTATTTT. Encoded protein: CASSPTGGARDTQYF.

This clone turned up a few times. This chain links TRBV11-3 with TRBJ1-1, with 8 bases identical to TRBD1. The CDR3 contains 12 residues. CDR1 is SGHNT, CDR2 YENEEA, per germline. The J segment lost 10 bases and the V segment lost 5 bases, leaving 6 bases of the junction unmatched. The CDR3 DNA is TGTGCCAGCAGCCCACCCGGGACAGGAGCTTTCTTT. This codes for CASSPPGTGAFF. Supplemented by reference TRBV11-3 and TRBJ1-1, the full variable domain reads EAGVVQSPRYKIIEKKQPVAFWCNPISGHNTLYWYLQNLGQGPELLIRYENEEAVDDSQLPKDRFSAERLKGVDSTLKIQPAELGDSAVYLCASSPPGTGAFFGQGTRLTVV.